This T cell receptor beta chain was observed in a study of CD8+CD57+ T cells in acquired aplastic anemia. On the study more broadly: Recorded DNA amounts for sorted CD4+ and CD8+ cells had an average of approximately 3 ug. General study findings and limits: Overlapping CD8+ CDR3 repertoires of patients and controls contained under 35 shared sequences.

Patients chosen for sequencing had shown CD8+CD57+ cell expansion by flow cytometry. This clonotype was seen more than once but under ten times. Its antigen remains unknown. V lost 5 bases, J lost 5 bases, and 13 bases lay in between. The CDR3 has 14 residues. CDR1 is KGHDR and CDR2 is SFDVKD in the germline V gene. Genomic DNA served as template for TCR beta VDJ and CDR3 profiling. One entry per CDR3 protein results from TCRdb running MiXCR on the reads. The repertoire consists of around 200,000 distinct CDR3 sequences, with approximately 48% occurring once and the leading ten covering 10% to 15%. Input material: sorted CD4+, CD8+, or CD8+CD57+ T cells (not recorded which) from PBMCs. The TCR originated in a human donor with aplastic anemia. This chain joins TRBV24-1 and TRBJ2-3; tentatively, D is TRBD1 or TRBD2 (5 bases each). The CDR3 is CATSGIQGVDTQYF. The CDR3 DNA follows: TGTGCCACCAGTGGTATCCAGGGAGTAGATACGCAGTATTTT.